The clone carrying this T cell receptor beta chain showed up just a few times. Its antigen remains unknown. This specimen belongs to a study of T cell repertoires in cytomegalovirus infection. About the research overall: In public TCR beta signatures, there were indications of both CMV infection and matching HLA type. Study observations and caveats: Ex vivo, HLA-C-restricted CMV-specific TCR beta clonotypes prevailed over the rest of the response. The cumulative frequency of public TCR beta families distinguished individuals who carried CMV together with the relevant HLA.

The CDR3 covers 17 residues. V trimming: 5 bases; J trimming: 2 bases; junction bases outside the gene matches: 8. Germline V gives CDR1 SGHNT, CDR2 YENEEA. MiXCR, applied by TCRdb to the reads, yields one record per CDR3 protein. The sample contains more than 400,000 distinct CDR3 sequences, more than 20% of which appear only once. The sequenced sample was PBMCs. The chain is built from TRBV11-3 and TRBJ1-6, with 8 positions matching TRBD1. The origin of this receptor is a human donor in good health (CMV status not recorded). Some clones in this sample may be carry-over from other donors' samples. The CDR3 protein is CASSNMRDRTYNSPLHF. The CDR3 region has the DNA TGTGCCAGCAGCAATATGAGGGACAGGACCTATAATTCACCCCTCCACTTT.